This T cell receptor beta chain is from a study of shared clonotypes between healthy human individuals. V shed 10 bases and J shed 4 bases, with 20 bases lying between them. The CDR3 length is 15 residues. The V gene's germline CDR1 is WSHSY and CDR2 SAAADI. Method: immunoSEQ multiplex PCR; TCRdb's copy keeps in-frame clones and lacks some. Of 2 million to 2.5 million clones listed, just over 90% were seen once; the top ten hold about 0.37%. Sequenced material: naive CD4+ T cells from PBMCs. The subset here: CD45RA+ positively selected. The chain couples TRBV10-2 to TRBJ1-3; D unresolved. This TCR was sampled from a man aged 18 to 29 in good health. Some clones in this sample may be carry-over from other donors' samples. This CDR3 is CATLTAFPGGNTIYF. The CDR3 DNA reads as TGCGCCACCCTGACTGCATTTCCTGGAGGAAACACCATATATTTT.